These T cell receptor beta chains were read from a single sample in a study of blood T cell repertoires in COVID-19. Sequenced by immunoSEQ multiplex PCR; TCRdb stores in-frame clones only, minus some. The sample lists about 480,000 clones; 88% were seen once. What was sequenced was PBMCs or T cells enriched from blood (not recorded which). The origin of the receptors is a woman in her 40s who had recovered from COVID-19. Both conserved end residues are part of each CDR3. A D gene is named only where the DNA matches it firmly. Expanded clones get a size class; other rows say once, few or many, or leave the size out.

TRBV9	NA	NA	TRBJ2-7	TGTGCCAGCAGCGTAGCGGAGGGTGTCACCTACGAGCAGTACTTC	CASSVAEGVTYEQYF
TRBV3-1/TRBV3-2	NA	NA	TRBJ1-6	TGTGCCAGCAGCCCCCTCCAGCATACCCCCGGGTCACCCCTCCACTTT	CASSPLQHTPGSPLHF
TRBV6-4	NA	NA	TRBJ1-1	TGTGCCAGCAGCGCGGACTTCTCCACTGAAGCTTTCTTT	CASSADFSTEAFF
TRBV7-9	once	NA	TRBJ1-2	TGTGCCAGCAGCACTAGGTTTTCCCCTAACTATGGCTACACCTTC	CASSTRFSPNYGYTF
TRBV5-4	NA	NA	TRBJ1-2	TGTGCCAGCAGAACCACTGGGGGGGACTATGGCTACACCTTC	CASRTTGGDYGYTF
TRBV5-1	NA	NA	TRBJ2-7	TGCGCCAGCAGCTTGGTGGGCAGCTACGAGCAGTACTTC	CASSLVGSYEQYF
TRBV25-1	NA	TRBD1	TRBJ2-3	TGTGCCAGCAGGAGAAACAGGGGGCAGCCAGATACGCAGTATTTT	CASRRNRGQPDTQYF
TRBV5-6	NA	TRBD1	TRBJ1-2	TGTGCCAGCAGCTTTCGGGACAGGGGGCCGAATGGCTACACCTTC	CASSFRDRGPNGYTF
TRBV6-5	once	TRBD1	TRBJ2-7	TGTGCCAGCGAACGGACAGGGGTTTACGAGCAGTACTTC	CASERTGVYEQYF
TRBV7-8	NA	TRBD2	TRBJ2-3	TGTGCCAGCAGCTTGGGCGGGAGGACGGATACGCAGTATTTT	CASSLGGRTDTQYF
TRBV7-9	NA	TRBD1	TRBJ1-1	TGTGCCAGCAGCTTAGGGACAGGGGGCGGCGTGAACACTGAAGCTTTCTTT	CASSLGTGGGVNTEAFF
TRBV9	NA	NA	TRBJ1-5	TGTGCCAGCAGCTGGGGGCAGGGCGATCAGCCCCAGCATTTT	CASSWGQGDQPQHF
TRBV6-6	NA	NA	TRBJ2-2	TGTGCCAGCACCCAGCAGGGCAGAGAGAACACCGGGGAGCTGTTTTTT	CASTQQGRENTGELFF
TRBV27	NA	TRBD2	TRBJ2-7	TGTGCCAGCACGGCGGGAGAAACTCACGAGCAGTACTTC	CASTAGETHEQYF
TRBV28	NA	TRBD1	TRBJ1-1	TGTGCCAGCAGTTGGCTCAGGGGGGCCCCTGAAGCTTTCTTT	CASSWLRGAPEAFF
TRBV7-9	NA	TRBD2	TRBJ2-2	TGTGCCAGCAGCTTACGTGGAGCGGGAGGGAACACCGGGGAGCTGTTTTTT	CASSLRGAGGNTGELFF
TRBV18	NA	NA	TRBJ1-5	TGTGCCAGCTCCCCGGGACTGAGTACCAATCAGCCCCAGCATTTT	CASSPGLSTNQPQHF
TRBV4-1	once	NA	TRBJ1-1	TGCGCCAGCAGCCATTCGGGGATGGGGAACACTGAAGCTTTCTTT	CASSHSGMGNTEAFF
TRBV3-1/TRBV3-2	NA	NA	TRBJ2-5	TGTGCCAGCAGCCAAGCCCACAGGGGAGGCGAGACCCAGTACTTC	CASSQAHRGGETQYF
TRBV3-1/TRBV3-2	once	NA	TRBJ2-7	TGTGCCAGCACCCCAGGTGGACAATTTGGCGAGCAGTACTTC	CASTPGGQFGEQYF
TRBV3-1/TRBV3-2	NA	TRBD2	TRBJ2-3	TGTGCCAGCAGCCCGAAGCGGGAGGGCCGAAGTACACCAGATACGCAGTATTTT	CASSPKREGRSTPDTQYF